Described below is a single T cell receptor beta chain sequence and its context. No cognate antigen has been identified for it. Within one base of it there is no much larger clone, and no base qualities were kept. Libraries were made using the immunoSEQ multiplex PCR assay. For the multiplex PCR, a mixture combining 60 forward primers for TCR Vbeta segments and 13 reverse primers for TCR Jbeta segments was used. Amplification of the CDR3 region of rearranged TCR beta genes was performed with a multiplex PCR assay on genomic DNA. Amplified TCR beta libraries were sequenced as 87-base-pair reads on the Illumina HiSeq System. In the authors' own workflow: A later analysis counted 65 million to 90 million unique TCR beta chains across the 666 repertoires, and 10 million to 12 million of these chains were shared by at least two donors. To remove PCR and sequencing errors, raw reads were error-corrected and collapsed into unique sequences using a nearest-neighbor algorithm that merged closely related sequences. Alignment of CDR3 sequences to IMGT reference sequences was used to assign V, D and J gene segments. For a sequence to be retained, a match of at least six nucleotides was required to both a V gene segment and a J gene segment. A rearrangement was called productive if the CDR3 had no stop codons and remained in frame with V and J, and every other rearrangement was called non-productive. Following IMGT convention, CDR3 was defined as the stretch from the second conserved V-encoded cysteine to the conserved J-encoded phenylalanine. The earlier analysis of 500 to 650 of the donors excluded any sequence lacking an unambiguous match to a single V gene segment. In an earlier analysis of several hundred of the donors, V segments were called functional above 56.7% productive rearrangements and were called segregating when the between-donor standard deviation exceeded 5%. A statistical classification framework was developed to diagnose cytomegalovirus status using the catalog of TCR beta chain sequences. V and J gene assignment, in a later analysis, came from comparing TCR nucleotide sequences with IMGT/GENE-DB human TR gene sequences. A later analysis assigned CDR3 sequences and most-parsimonious VDJ recombination scenarios with the TCRdist pipeline. In a later analysis, each TCR beta chain was defined by its CDR3 amino acid sequence together with its V-gene family, and reads lacking a unique V-gene family were excluded. In a later analysis, 500 to 700 highly shared, low-generation-probability nucleotide sequences were removed to address suspected cross-contamination and a sequencing artifact. For each public chain, a later analysis derived a clonal expansion index from normalized ranks of inferred template counts within each repertoire. In a later analysis, generation probabilities were computed using a VDJ recombination model fitted to out-of-frame rearrangements, and the results were checked against IGoR. Hypergeometric tests were used in a later analysis to score TCR-TCR, TCR-HLA and TCR-CMV co-occurrence, with a repertoire-size bias correction applied to the TCR pairs. To estimate false discovery rates, a later analysis permuted the HLA or CMV assignments 20 times. In a later analysis, co-occurring TCRs were grouped with DBSCAN, and TCRdist sequence similarity was added when clustering was performed within HLA-allele-positive subsets. Repertoires with fewer than 30,000 or more than 120,000 public chains were left out of co-occurrence clustering, as were about five repertoires with anomalous nucleotide sharing. Sourced from immuneACCESS, this table was stored by TCRdb with only in-frame sequences that have V and J called. A share of the clones is absent; for the studies checked, an unresolved V gene accounts for under half, and the remainder has no known explanation. That table gives V, J and clone size, and the DNA gave D and trimming. This sample lists approximately 150,000 clones; roughly four fifths were detected once. The ten largest account for about 4% of the sample.

The cohort consisted of more than 650 healthy bone marrow donors. At the time of sampling, all cohort members were nominally healthy, though unrecorded immune exposures were likely present. The donor was CMV seropositive and was included in the group of approximately 310 seropositive cohort members. A peripheral blood sample was provided by each donor, and peripheral blood mononuclear cells were used for TCR beta sequencing. The Qiagen DNeasy Blood Extraction Kit was used to extract genomic DNA from the blood cell samples. Sequences SGHTA (CDR1) and FQGNSA (CDR2) are obtained from the germline V gene. Trimming takes 3 bases from V and 1 base from J, and the germline ends sit 8 bases apart. The CDR3 numbers 14 residues from cysteine through phenylalanine. The kept DNA is CDR3 alone, 42 bases in frame from the first base. The sample belongs to a study of cytomegalovirus exposure and HLA in healthy donors (dated by TCRdb to about 2017). Turning to the overall study: In an earlier analysis of 587 of the donors, around 300 Gb of sequence data and 100 million or so unique TCR beta sequences from 180 million or so T cells were reported. The T cell repertoires of under 700 subjects were profiled by immunosequencing and related to cytomegalovirus serostatus. The number of donors typed differed by locus, with about 629-640 for A, B, C, DRB1 and DQB1, roughly 520 for DQA1, about 610 for DPA1, and 472 for DPB1. Across roughly 420 genotyped donors of the cohort, an average of about 220,000 unique TCR beta nucleotide sequences per donor were sequenced, and roughly a sixth of those sequences were non-productive. A few DR-DQ haplotypes were treated as single units for association and clustering because of strong linkage in the cohort. In a later genetic analysis, genome-wide SNP genotypes for about 65% of the roughly 670 donors were used, and that subset was treated as a discovery cohort. Every repertoire in the discovery cohort had been generated on one and the same sequencing platform. The genetic ancestry cluster associated with self-reported Caucasian donors included over 65% of the 300 to 400 genotyped donors. In the later analysis, no new phenotypic data were used to find candidate immune exposures; instead, reliance was placed on TCR beta sequences and their occurrence across donors. Alongside the repertoire data, information on donor age, sex, ethnicity and CMV serostatus was compiled. To predict cytomegalovirus infection status, the study combined high-throughput TCR immunosequencing, statistical association of individual TCRs with disease status, and machine learning. A later analysis re-analyzed previously published TCR beta repertoires from 660 or so donors and added high-resolution HLA genotyping to study TCR occurrence patterns. The study aimed to test whether signatures of past pathogen exposure could be identified by cataloging public T cell receptors. To decide whether each TCR beta V gene segment behaved as functional or pseudogenic, an earlier analysis of nearly 600 of the donors relied on high-throughput TCR beta sequencing. An early release covering 550 to 650 HLA-typed donors comprised about 320 gigabases of sequencing data and some 79 million unique TCR sequences. HLA typing included class I and class II loci at four-digit resolution. Besides the first cohort of some 670 subjects, a separate validation cohort made up of 120 different subjects was used. Study-wide conclusions, independent of this receptor: Correlated functional status among segregating V segments might be attributable to linkage disequilibrium, but an unknown experimental factor could not be ruled out. A further reported finding was that TCR beta sequences accurately predicted the HLA-A and HLA-B alleles for most subjects in the first cohort. In a later analysis, the rate of TCR association differed among HLA loci, with DRB1 alleles having the most associated TCRs and HLA-C alleles having the fewest. The only immune exposure information available for the cohort was CMV serostatus. A cluster of highly shared sequence variants was judged likely to be a technical artifact of the sequencing pipeline. Because the 87-base-pair reads could not distinguish some IMGT-functional V segments, including TRBV6-2 and TRBV6-3, those segments were excluded. This cohort had only TCR beta chains sequenced, and the lack of alpha or paired-chain data limited which features could be detected. A later analysis reported that several top co-occurrence clusters appeared linked to parvovirus B19, influenza, CMV and Epstein-Barr virus. When HLA alleles, especially DR and DQ, strongly co-occurred, TCR associations were difficult to assign to individual alleles. A few of the identified cytomegalovirus-associated TCR beta chains were confirmed in vitro to be specific for cytomegalovirus antigens. Approximately 16 rarely observed V segments, including chromosome 9 orphons, were excluded from the earlier analysis of approximately 500 of the donors because counts were too low. Compared with the roughly 600-donor mean, donors in an Asian-associated ancestry cluster had fewer N-insertions in productive TCRs, according to a later genetic analysis. In a later analysis, some 17,000 TCR beta sequences were associated with specific HLA alleles at a false discovery rate of 0.05. It was suggested by the authors that the approach could potentially be generalized to other disease states and immunological phenotypes. Sequencing depth was assumed to be roughly uniform across donors in the presence/absence analyses, though that assumption may not hold. The classifier was reported to diagnose cytomegalovirus status with high specificity and sensitivity in both the original cohort and the validation cohort. A later analysis found that most CMV-associated TCR beta chains appeared HLA-restricted, with HLA associations seemingly driven largely by CMV exposure. The study gave a list of 150 to 200 TCR beta chains associated with cytomegalovirus. Across donors, most TCR sequences were observed very rarely, whereas some public TCRs were present in many individuals. In an earlier analysis of 587 of the donors, most TCR beta V segments appeared in productive rearrangements about 87% or about 30% of the time, broadly matching IMGT annotations. HLA typing was unavailable for some donors at each locus, so association tests used only the typed subset. V-gene and J-gene trimming of TCR beta chains was associated with a missense DCLRE1C variant in a later genetic analysis, and the association was replicated in an independent cohort. Compared with equally common non-associated chains, HLA-associated TCR beta chains in a later analysis were more clonally expanded and had lower generation probabilities.

This sequence was found in a man aged 45-60 years in good health and CMV-seropositive. This chain joins TRBV7-2 to TRBJ2-3, with the D gene call left open. Sequenced: PBMCs. CDR3 protein: CASSFTPGTDTQYF. The nucleotide sequence reads as follows: TGTGCCAGCAGCTTTACACCAGGCACAGATACGCAGTATTTT.